Shown below are 19 T cell receptor beta chains from a single sample sequenced in a study of blood T cell repertoires in COVID-19. Assay used: immunoSEQ multiplex PCR; TCRdb lists only in-frame clones, some missing. The sample records 90,000 to 150,000 clones, roughly 87% being singletons. Sequences were obtained from peripheral blood. The receptors derive from a human donor in a cohort sampled during active COVID-19.

The chain's CDR3 is CASSRSGYGYTF. CDR3 DNA: TGTGCCAGCAGTAGGTCGGGTTATGGCTACACCTTC. The chain is built from TRBV28 and TRBJ1-2; D remains unclear. V lost 5 bases and J lost 5, with 9 bases in between. From germline, CDR1 is MDHEN and CDR2 SYDVKM. The CDR3 length is 12 residues.

The rearrangement uses TRBV12-3 or TRBV12-4 and TRBJ1-5, with a tentative D call TRBD1 (5 bases). This CDR3 contains 12 residues. The V and J ends lost 6 bases and 4 bases respectively, with 7 bases between them. This CDR3 is CASSRVNQPQHF. For the CDR3, the DNA is TGTGCCAGCAGCAGGGTGAATCAGCCCCAGCATTTT.

The chain links TRBV14 to TRBJ2-2, with a tentative D call TRBD2 (6 bases). Germline values: CDR1 SGHDN, CDR2 FVKESK. CDR3 length: 15 residues. Trimming pared 1 base from V and 4 bases from J, leaving 10 bases between. The CDR3 DNA follows: TGTGCCAGCAGCCAAGGACTAGTGGCCACCGGGGAGCTGTTTTTT. Protein product: CASSQGLVATGELFF.

The chain is built from TRBV5-1 and TRBJ1-1; no clear D. Germline V gene sequence: CDR1 SGHRS, CDR2 YFSETQ. CDR3 length: 14 amino acids. V was cut by 2 bases and J by 3 bases, with 11 bases left in between. Written as DNA, the CDR3 is TGCGCCAGCAGCTTAGGAGGCCGTTACACTGAAGCTTTCTTT. The encoded protein is CASSLGGRYTEAFF.

The V and J genes are TRBV19 and TRBJ2-5, with 9 bases aligning to TRBD2. Germline CDR1 LNHDA, CDR2 SQIVND (reference sequence). The CDR3 totals 14 residues. Losses at the gene ends were 7 bases for V and 2 bases for J; bases not matched to a gene: 5. CDR3 DNA sequence: TGTGCCAGTACCCTTACTAGCGGGCAAGAGACCCAGTACTTC. It is translated as CASTLTSGQETQYF.

This clone was counted between two and nine times. J is TRBJ2-6 and V is TRBV5-1; perhaps TRBD2 as D (6 bases). V lost 6 bases to trimming and J lost 1 base, with 11 bases between them. The germline V gene has CDR1 SGHRS and CDR2 YFSETQ. The CDR3 spans 15 residues. CDR3 sequence: CASTLGGSGANVLTF. In DNA form, the CDR3 reads TGCGCCAGCACCCTCGGAGGGTCTGGGGCCAACGTCCTGACTTTC.

The chain carries TRBV11-2 and TRBJ2-1; D is unresolved. CDR1 SGHAT and CDR2 FQNNGV come from the germline V gene. V lost 0 bases and J lost 10, with 13 bases in between. The CDR3 is made up of 14 amino acids. This CDR3 reads CASSLDPSSEEQFF. The CDR3 DNA reads TGTGCCAGCAGCTTAGATCCCTCTTCGGAGGAGCAGTTCTTC.

This chain joins TRBV2 and TRBJ1-2; D unclear. The ends were cut back, 6 bases at V and 1 base at J, with 12 bases in the middle. The CDR3 contains 14 residues. Germline V lookup: CDR1 SNHLY, CDR2 FYNNEI. CDR3 in amino acids: CASRPGTNNYGYTF. CDR3 in DNA: TGTGCCAGCAGACCGGGAACCAATAACTATGGCTACACCTTC.

The gene calls are TRBV15 and TRBJ2-3, with 9 bases aligning to TRBD2. The CDR3 runs to 17 residues. V was clipped by 1 base and J by 5 bases; unmatched bases: 10. CDR1 LNHNV and CDR2 YYDKDF come from the germline V gene (reference sequence). CDR3: CATSRGRRREGRDTQYF. CDR3 nucleotide sequence: TGTGCCACCAGCAGAGGCCGCCGGCGGGAGGGCAGAGATACGCAGTATTTT.

This clone has more than one count but fewer than ten. The CDR3 DNA reads as TGTGCCAGCAGCTTATTAGCCAGTAGCTCCTACGAGCAGTACTTC. Protein product: CASSLLASSSYEQYF. The chain uses TRBV7-9 and TRBJ2-5; the D is unclear. The J call is in doubt because the DNA end fits TRBJ2-7 better. CDR3 size: 15 residues. Germline V gene data show CDR1 as SEHNR and CDR2 as FQNEAQ (reference sequence).

The V gene is TRBV6-5, the J gene TRBJ1-2; TRBD1 is a possible D gene (5 bases). Trimming shortened V by 3 bases and J by 5 bases, and 10 bases separated the two germline ends. Germline CDR1 MNHEY, CDR2 SVGAGI. The CDR3 spans 13 residues. CDR3 sequence: CASSYQGEYGYTF. CDR3 sequence (DNA): TGTGCCAGCAGTTATCAAGGGGAATATGGCTACACCTTC.

The J gene is TRBJ2-6, the V gene TRBV19; TRBD2 matches 13 bases. The CDR3 extends over 15 amino acids. Looked up from germline, CDR1 is LNHDA and CDR2 is SQIVND (reference sequence). Trimming cost V 3 bases and J 8 bases; bases outside gene matches: 1. The CDR3 sequence is CASSMGTSGTNVLTF. In DNA, the CDR3 is TGTGCCAGTAGTATGGGGACTAGCGGGACCAACGTCCTGACTTTC.

The V and J genes are TRBV2 and TRBJ1-2; 9 bases align to TRBD1. V shed 7 bases and J 4 bases; nucleotides not matched to a gene: 4. CDR1 and CDR2 (germline): SNHLY, FYNNEI. The CDR3 consists of 13 residues. The CDR3, as DNA: TGTGCCAGCACTTTGGACAGGGGCTATGGCTACACCTTC. This gives the protein CASTLDRGYGYTF.

V gene TRBV7-3 combines with J gene TRBJ2-2, with a weak D call TRBD2 (7 bases). CDR3 length: 16 amino acids. V lost 4 bases to trimming and J lost 5 bases, with 17 bases between them. Germline V gene lookup returns CDR1 SGHTA and CDR2 FQGTGA. CDR3 sequence (DNA): TGTGCCAGCAGCTCCCGGAGGGGGGGGTATACCGGGGAGCTGTTTTTT. Protein: CASSSRRGGYTGELFF.

The chain has TRBV2 and TRBJ2-7; 11 nucleotides agree with TRBD1. The V gene's germline CDR1 is SNHLY and CDR2 FYNNEI. The CDR3 contains 14 residues. With V trimmed by 4 bases and J by 2 bases, 1 base remained unmatched. CDR3 sequence (DNA): TGTGCCAGCAGTGGGGGACAGGGGGCCTACGAGCAGTACTTC. Protein product: CASSGGQGAYEQYF.

V usage is TRBV29-1 and J usage is TRBJ2-2, with D maybe TRBD2 (5 bases). The germline V gene has CDR1 SQVTM and CDR2 ANQGSEA. The CDR3 covers 12 residues. V dropped 6 bases and J dropped 6 bases, with 11 bases sitting between them. DNA of the CDR3: TGCAGCGTCCCGAGGGAGCCCGGGGAGCTGTTTTTT. Its protein is CSVPREPGELFF.

The CDR3 region is CASSPITSGLNEQYF. The CDR3, as DNA: TGTGCCAGCTCGCCAATAACTAGCGGTCTAAACGAGCAGTACTTC. The V call is TRBV18, the J call TRBJ2-7; 8 bases are a match to TRBD2. V lost 6 bases and J lost 5; bases outside the gene matches: 12. The germline CDR1 and CDR2 sequences are KGHSH and LQKENI. The CDR3 has 15 residues.

The rearrangement joins TRBV19 to TRBJ2-1, with D maybe TRBD1 (6 bases). The V and J ends lost 2 bases and 7 bases respectively, with 12 bases between them. CDR1 LNHDA and CDR2 SQIVND come from the germline V gene (reference sequence). The CDR3 is 14 amino acids. CDR3 amino acids: CASSISQGWNEQFF. The DNA of the CDR3 is TGTGCCAGTAGTATATCGCAGGGGTGGAATGAGCAGTTCTTC.

This clone occurred once. The chain links TRBV18 to TRBJ1-2, with 8 bases matching TRBD1. Germline V gene data show CDR1 as KGHSH and CDR2 as LQKENI. The length of the CDR3 is 15 residues. The J segment lost 4 bases and the V segment lost 3 bases, leaving 7 bases of the junction unmatched. The CDR3 is CASSPGQGRLYGYTF. For the CDR3, the DNA is TGTGCCAGCTCACCCGGACAGGGCCGACTCTATGGCTACACCTTC.